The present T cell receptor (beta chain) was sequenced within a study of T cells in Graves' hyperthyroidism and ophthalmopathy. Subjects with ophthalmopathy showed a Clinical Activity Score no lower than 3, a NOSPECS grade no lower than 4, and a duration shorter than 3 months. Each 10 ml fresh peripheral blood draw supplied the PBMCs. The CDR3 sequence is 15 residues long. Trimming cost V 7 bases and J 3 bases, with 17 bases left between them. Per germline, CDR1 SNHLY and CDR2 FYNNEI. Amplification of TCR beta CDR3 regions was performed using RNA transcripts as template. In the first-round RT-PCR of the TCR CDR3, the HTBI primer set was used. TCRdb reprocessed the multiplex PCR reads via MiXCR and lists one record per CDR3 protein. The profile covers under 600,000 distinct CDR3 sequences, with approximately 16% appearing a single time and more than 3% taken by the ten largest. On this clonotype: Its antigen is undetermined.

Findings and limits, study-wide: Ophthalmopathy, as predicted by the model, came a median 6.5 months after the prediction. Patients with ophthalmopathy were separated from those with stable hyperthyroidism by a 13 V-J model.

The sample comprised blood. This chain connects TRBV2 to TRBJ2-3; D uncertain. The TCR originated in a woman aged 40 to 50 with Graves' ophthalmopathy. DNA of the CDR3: TGTGCCAGCATAAGAGAGCGATTTTATACAGATACGCAGTATTTT. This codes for CASIRERFYTDTQYF.